The subject of this entry is one T cell receptor beta chain. Its antigen is currently unknown. This sample was taken from a study of monozygotic twins with inflammatory bowel disease. Following a re-call of the 5' RACE reads, TCRdb has one entry per CDR3 protein and lacks DNA. The sample's table shows under 200,000 distinct CDR3 sequences. Study-wide points: None of the different T cell subtypes could be distinguished from one another.

CDR3 length: 13 residues. The rearrangement joins TRBV12-3 or TRBV12-4 to TRBJ2-5. This receptor was identified in a human donor with ulcerative colitis or Crohn's disease, or a healthy co-twin of an affected twin (not recorded which). The specimen sequenced was blood. The CDR3 here is CASSPHLQETQYF.